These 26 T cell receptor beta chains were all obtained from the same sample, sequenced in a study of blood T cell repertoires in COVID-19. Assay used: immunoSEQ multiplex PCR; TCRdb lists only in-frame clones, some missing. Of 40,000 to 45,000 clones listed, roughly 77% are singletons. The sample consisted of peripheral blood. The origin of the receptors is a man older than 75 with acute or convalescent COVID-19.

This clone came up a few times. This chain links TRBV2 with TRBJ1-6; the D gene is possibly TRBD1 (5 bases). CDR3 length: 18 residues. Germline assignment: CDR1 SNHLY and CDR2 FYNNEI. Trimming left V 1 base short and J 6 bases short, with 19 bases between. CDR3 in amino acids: CASSEGTGWYRRNSPLHF. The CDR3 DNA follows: TGTGCCAGCAGTGAAGGTACAGGCTGGTACAGACGTAATTCACCCCTCCACTTT.

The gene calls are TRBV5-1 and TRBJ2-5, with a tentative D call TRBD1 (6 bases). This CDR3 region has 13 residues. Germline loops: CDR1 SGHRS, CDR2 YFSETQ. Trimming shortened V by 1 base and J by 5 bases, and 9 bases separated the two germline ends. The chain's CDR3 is CASSLPGEETQYF. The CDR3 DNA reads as TGCGCCAGCAGCTTGCCAGGGGAGGAGACCCAGTACTTC.

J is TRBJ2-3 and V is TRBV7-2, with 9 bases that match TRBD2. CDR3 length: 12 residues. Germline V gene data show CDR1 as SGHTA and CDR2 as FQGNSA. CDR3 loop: CATSGLTDTQYF. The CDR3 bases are TGTGCTACTAGCGGGCTCACAGATACGCAGTATTTT.

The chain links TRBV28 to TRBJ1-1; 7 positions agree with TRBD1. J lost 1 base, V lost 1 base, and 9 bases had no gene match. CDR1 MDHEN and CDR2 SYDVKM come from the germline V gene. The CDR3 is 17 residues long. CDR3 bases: TGTGCCAGCAGTTTATCTACAGGGGTATACGGGAACACTGAAGCTTTCTTT. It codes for CASSLSTGVYGNTEAFF. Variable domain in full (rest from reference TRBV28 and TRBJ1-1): DVKVTQSSRYLVKRTGEKVFLECVQDMDHENMFWYRQDPGLGLRLIYFSYDVKMKEKGDIPEGYSVSREKKERFSLILESASTNQTSMYLCASSLSTGVYGNTEAFFGQGTRLTVV.

The CDR3 here is CASSGGQHTGELFF. For the CDR3, the DNA is TGTGCCAGCAGCGGGGGACAGCACACCGGGGAGCTGTTTTTT. The J gene is TRBJ2-2, the V gene TRBV9; the match to TRBD1 covers 7 bases. This CDR3 contains 14 residues. Germline CDR1 and CDR2: SGDLS and YYNGEE. V lost 3 bases, J lost 3 bases, and 2 bases stayed unmatched.

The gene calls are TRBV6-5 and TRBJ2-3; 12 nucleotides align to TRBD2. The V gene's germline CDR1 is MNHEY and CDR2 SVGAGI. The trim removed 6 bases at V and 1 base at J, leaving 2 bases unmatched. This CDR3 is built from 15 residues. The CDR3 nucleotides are TGTGCCAGCAGACCTAGCGGGGGGGGCACAGATACGCAGTATTTT. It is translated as CASRPSGGGTDTQYF.

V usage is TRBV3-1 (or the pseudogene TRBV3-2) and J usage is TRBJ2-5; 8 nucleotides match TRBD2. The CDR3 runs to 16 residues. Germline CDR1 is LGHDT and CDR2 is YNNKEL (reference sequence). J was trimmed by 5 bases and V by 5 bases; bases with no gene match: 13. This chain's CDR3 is CASSSRWREERETQYF. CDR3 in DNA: TGTGCCAGCAGCTCCCGCTGGCGGGAGGAGAGGGAGACCCAGTACTTC.

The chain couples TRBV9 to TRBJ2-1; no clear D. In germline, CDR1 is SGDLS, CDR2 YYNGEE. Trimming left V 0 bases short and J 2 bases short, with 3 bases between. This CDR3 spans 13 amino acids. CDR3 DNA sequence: TGTGCCAGCAGCGTAGCCACCTACAATGAGCAGTTCTTC. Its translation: CASSVATYNEQFF. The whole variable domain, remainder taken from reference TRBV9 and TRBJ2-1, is DSGVTQTPKHLITATGQRVTLRCSPRSGDLSVYWYQQSLDQGLQFLIQYYNGEERAKGNILERFSAQQFPDLHSELNLSSLELGDSALYFCASSVATYNEQFFGPGTRLTVL.

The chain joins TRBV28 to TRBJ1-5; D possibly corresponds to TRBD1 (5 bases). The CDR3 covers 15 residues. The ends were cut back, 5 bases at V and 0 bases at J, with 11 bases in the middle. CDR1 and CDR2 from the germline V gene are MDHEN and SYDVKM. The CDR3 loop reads CASSAQGYSNQPQHF. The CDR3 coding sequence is TGTGCCAGCAGTGCCCAGGGTTATAGCAATCAGCCCCAGCATTTT.

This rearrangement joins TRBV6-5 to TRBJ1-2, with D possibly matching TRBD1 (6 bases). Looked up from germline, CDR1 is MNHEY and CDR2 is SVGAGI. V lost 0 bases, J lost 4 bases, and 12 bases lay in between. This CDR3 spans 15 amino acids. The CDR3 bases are TGTGCCAGCAGTTACTCAGGGGGAGAGGGCTATGGCTACACCTTC. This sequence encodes CASSYSGGEGYGYTF.

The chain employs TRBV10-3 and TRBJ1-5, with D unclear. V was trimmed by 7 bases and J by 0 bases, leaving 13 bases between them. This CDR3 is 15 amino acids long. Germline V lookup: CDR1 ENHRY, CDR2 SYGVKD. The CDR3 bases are TGTGCCATCACCCCCAGGTCTTATAGCAATCAGCCCCAGCATTTT. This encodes CAITPRSYSNQPQHF.

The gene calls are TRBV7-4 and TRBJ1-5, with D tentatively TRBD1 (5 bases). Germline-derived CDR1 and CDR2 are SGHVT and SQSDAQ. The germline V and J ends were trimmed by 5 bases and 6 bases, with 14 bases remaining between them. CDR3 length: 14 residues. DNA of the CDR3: TGTGCCAGCAGCCTCGAGGAGGGACTTCAGCCCCAGCATTTT. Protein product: CASSLEEGLQPQHF.

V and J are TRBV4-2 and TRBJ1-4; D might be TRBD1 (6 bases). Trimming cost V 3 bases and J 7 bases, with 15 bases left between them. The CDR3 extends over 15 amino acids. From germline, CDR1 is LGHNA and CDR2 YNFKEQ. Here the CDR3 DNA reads TGTGCCAGCAGCCAGGAACAGGGAATCGGTGAAAAACTGTTTTTT. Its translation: CASSQEQGIGEKLFF.

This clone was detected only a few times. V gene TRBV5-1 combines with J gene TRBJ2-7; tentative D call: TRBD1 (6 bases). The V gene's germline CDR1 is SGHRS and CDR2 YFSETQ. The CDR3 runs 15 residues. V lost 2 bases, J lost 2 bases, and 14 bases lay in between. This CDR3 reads CASSFAGTNAYEQYF. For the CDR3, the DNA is TGCGCCAGCAGCTTCGCCGGGACAAACGCCTACGAGCAGTACTTC.

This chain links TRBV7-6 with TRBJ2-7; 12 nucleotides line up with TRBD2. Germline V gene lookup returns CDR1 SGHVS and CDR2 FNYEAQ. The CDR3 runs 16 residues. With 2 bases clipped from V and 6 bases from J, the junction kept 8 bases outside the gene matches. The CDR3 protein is CASSLSSGGVSGEQYF. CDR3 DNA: TGTGCCAGCAGCTTATCTAGCGGGGGGGTCTCCGGCGAGCAGTACTTC.

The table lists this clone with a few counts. Written as DNA, the CDR3 is TGCGCCAGCAGCTTGGGGGGCAGCGGGAGCTCCTACAATGAGCAGTTCTTC. Its translation: CASSLGGSGSSYNEQFF. The chain links TRBV5-1 to TRBJ2-1; 8 bases map to TRBD2. This CDR3 is 17 amino acids long. From germline, CDR1 is SGHRS and CDR2 YFSETQ. V gave up 0 bases and J gave up 0 bases; unmatched junction bases: 5.

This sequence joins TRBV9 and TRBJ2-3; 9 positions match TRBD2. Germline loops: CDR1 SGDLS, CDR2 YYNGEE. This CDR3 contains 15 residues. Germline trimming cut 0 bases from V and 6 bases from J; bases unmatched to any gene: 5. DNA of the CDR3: TGTGCCAGCAGCGTAGATGGCGGGAGGGGTGATACGCAGTATTTT. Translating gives CASSVDGGRGDTQYF.

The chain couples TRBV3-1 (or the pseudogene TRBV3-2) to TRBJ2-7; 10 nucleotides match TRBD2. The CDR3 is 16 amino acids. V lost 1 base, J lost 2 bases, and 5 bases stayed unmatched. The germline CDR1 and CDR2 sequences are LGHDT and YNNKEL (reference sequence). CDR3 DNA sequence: TGTGCCAGCAGCCAAGTAGTACTAGCGGGGACCTACGAGCAGTACTTC. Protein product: CASSQVVLAGTYEQYF.

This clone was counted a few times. Here the CDR3 reads CASTRTGGNSPLHF. The CDR3 nucleotides are TGTGCCAGCACAAGGACAGGGGGCAATTCACCCCTCCACTTT. The V and J genes are TRBV9 and TRBJ1-6; 11 bases fit TRBD1. Germline V lookup: CDR1 SGDLS, CDR2 YYNGEE. V was pared by 6 bases and J by 7 bases, with 3 bases of the junction left unmatched. The CDR3 has 14 residues. Looking up the rest from reference TRBV9 and TRBJ1-6 gives the full variable domain: DSGVTQTPKHLITATGQRVTLRCSPRSGDLSVYWYQQSLDQGLQFLIQYYNGEERAKGNILERFSAQQFPDLHSELNLSSLELGDSALYFCASTRTGGNSPLHFGNGTRLTVT.

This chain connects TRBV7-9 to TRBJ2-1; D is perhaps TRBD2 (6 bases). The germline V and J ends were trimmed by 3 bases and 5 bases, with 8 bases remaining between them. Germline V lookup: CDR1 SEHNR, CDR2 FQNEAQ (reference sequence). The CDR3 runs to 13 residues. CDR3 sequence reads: CASSFSGDNEQFF. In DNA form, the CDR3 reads TGTGCCAGCAGCTTTAGCGGAGACAATGAGCAGTTCTTC.

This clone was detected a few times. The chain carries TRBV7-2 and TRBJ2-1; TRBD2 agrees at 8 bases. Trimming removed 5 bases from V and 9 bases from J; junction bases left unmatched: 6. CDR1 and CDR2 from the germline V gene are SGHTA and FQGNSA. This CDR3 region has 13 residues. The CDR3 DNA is TGTGCCAGCAGCCTAGGACTAGCCATTGAGCAGTTCTTC. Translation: CASSLGLAIEQFF. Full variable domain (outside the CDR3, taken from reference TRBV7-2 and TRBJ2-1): GAGVSQSPSNKVTEKGKDVELRCDPISGHTALYWYRQSLGQGLEFLIYFQGNSAPDKSGLPSDRFSAERTGGSVSTLTIQRTQQEDSAVYLCASSLGLAIEQFFGPGTRLTVL.

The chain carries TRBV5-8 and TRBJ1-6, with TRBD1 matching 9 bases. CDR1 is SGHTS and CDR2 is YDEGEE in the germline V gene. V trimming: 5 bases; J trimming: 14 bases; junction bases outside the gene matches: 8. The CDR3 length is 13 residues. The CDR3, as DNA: TGTGCCAGCAGATTCGACAGGGGGGCCGCCCTCCACTTT. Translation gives CASRFDRGAALHF.

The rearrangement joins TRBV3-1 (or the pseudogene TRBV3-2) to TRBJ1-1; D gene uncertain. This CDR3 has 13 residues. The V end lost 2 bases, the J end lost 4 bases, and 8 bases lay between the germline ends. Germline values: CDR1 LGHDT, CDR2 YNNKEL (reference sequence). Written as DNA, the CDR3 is TGTGCCAGCAGCCAATTCTTAGCCACTGAAGCTTTCTTT. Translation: CASSQFLATEAFF.

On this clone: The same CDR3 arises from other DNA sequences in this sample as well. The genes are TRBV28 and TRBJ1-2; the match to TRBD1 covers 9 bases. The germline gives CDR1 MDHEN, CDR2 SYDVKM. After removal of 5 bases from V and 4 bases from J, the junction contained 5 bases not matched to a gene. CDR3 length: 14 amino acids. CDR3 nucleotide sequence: TGTGCCAGCAGTCCTCCGGGACAGGGCTATGGCTACACCTTC. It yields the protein CASSPPGQGYGYTF.

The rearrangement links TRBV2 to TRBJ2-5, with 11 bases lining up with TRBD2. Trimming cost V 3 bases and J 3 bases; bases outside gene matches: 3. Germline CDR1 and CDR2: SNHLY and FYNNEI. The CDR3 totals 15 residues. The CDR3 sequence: CASSDLGLAEETQYF. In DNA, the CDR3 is TGTGCCAGCAGTGATTTGGGACTAGCGGAAGAGACCCAGTACTTC.

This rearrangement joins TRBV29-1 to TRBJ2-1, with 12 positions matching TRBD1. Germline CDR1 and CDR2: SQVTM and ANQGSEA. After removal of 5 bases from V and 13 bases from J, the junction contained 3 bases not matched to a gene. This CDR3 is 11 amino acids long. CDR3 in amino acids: CSVLGQGAQFF. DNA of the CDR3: TGCAGCGTTCTGGGACAGGGGGCTCAGTTCTTC.